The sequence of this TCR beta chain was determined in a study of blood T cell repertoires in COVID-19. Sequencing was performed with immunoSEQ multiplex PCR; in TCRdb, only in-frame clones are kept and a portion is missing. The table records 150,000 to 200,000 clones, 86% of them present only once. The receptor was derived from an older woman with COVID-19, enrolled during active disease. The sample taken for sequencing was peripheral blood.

The CDR3 sequence: CASSLRPGQGYYEQYF. CDR3 nucleotides: TGTGCCAGCAGTTTACGTCCGGGACAGGGATACTACGAGCAGTACTTC. The chain uses TRBV27 and TRBJ2-7, with 9 bases matching TRBD1. Germline-derived CDR1 and CDR2 are MNHEY and SMNVEV (reference sequence). The CDR3 totals 16 residues. The trim removed 2 bases at V and 3 bases at J, leaving 8 bases unmatched.